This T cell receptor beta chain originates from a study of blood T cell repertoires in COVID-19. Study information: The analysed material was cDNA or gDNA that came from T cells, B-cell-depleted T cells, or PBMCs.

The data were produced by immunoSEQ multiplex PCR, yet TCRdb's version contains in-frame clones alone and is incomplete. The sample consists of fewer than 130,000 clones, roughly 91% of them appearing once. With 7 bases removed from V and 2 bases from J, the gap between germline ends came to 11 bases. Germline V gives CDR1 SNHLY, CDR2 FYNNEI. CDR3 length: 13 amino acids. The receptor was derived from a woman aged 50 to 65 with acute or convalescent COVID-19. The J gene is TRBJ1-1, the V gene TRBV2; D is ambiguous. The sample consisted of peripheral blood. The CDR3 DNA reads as TGTGCCAGCATGAGTGGAGTTAACACTGAAGCTTTCTTT. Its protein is CASMSGVNTEAFF.